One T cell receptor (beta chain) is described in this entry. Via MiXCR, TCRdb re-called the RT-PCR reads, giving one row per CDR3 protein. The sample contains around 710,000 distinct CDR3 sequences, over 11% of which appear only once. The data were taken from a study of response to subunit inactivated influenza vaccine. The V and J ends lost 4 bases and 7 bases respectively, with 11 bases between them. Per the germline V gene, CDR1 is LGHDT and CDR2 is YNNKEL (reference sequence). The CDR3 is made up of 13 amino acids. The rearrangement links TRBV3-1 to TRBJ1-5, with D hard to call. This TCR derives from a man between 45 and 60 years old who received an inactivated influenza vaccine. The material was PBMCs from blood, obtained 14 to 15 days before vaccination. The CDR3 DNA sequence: TGTGCCAGCAGCCTTAATCTAGGGCAGCCCCAGCATTTT. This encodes CASSLNLGQPQHF.